This T cell receptor (beta chain) was observed in a study of beta chain features in type 1 diabetes. The V gene's germline CDR1 is SGHRS and CDR2 YFSETQ. CDR3 length: 17 amino acids. Trimming stripped 0 bases from V and 1 base from J, with 16 bases between. Investigators reverse transcribed all isolated RNA, so they sequenced expressed TCRB transcripts. TCRdb's table, derived via immunoSEQ multiplex PCR, lists solely in-frame clones and lacks some. The table records some 280,000 clones, about 13% of them present only once. General study findings and limits: A PCR bias possibly favoring shorter templates would apply equally to patients and controls. Unsettled here was the matter of whether HLA type influences TCRB rearrangement. In every one of the four CD4+ subsets, TCRB CDR3s were moderately but significantly shorter in Type 1 diabetes patients.

This clone has just a few counts. The target antigen is unknown. Naive, central memory, regulatory and stem cell-like memory cells within the CD4+ compartment were sorted using CD45RO/CCR7/CD25/CD127/CD95/CD27. Sequences were obtained from naive CD4+ T cells from blood. The chain joins TRBV5-1 to TRBJ2-5; a possible D gene is TRBD2 (5 bases). This clonotype was sampled from a man under 40 with type 1 diabetes. The CDR3 sequence: CASSLAVGWGVQETQYF. The CDR3 nucleotides are TGCGCCAGCAGCTTGGCCGTAGGATGGGGAGTCCAAGAGACCCAGTACTTC.